This TCR beta chain is drawn from a study of blood T cells in healthy people across ages. Whole-study results and caveats: Among T cells, TCR beta diversity per million cells dropped roughly linearly as age rose.

Deletions cut 4 bases from V and 3 bases from J, with 7 bases between. Germline V gives CDR1 PRHDT, CDR2 FYEKMQ (reference sequence). The CDR3 sequence is 13 residues long. The use of a sample-barcoded 5' primer and a J-beta primer mix characterized a second PCR of about 6 to 12 cycles. Using its own MiXCR run on the 5' RACE reads, TCRdb lists one record per CDR3 protein. The data contain 650,000 to 1,000,000 distinct CDR3 sequences, roughly 46% of them singletons. For this clonotype: The antigen is not known.

The source of this sequence is a man older than 75 in good health. The chain joins TRBV13 to TRBJ2-1; D not resolved. Sequencing was done on a sample of blood. This chain's CDR3 is CASSSHSYNEQFF. Written as DNA, the CDR3 is TGTGCCAGCAGCTCTCATAGCTACAATGAGCAGTTCTTC.